These T cell receptor beta chains were read from a single sample in a study of cytomegalovirus exposure and HLA in healthy donors. The method was immunoSEQ multiplex PCR; TCRdb's version includes in-frame clones alone and lacks a portion of them. This table has about 140,000 clones, around 87% appearing once. Sequencing input: PBMCs. The receptors here all came from a woman aged 25 to 39 in good health and CMV-seronegative. Both conserved end residues are trimmed from each CDR3.

j_gene	v_gene	CDR3aa
TRBJ2-5	TRBV9	ARDTQETQY
TRBJ1-4	TRBV19	ASGRSGLGEKLF
TRBJ2-7	TRBV6-5	ASSYSPGGYEQY
TRBJ2-5	TRBV28	ASSQGLVQETQY
TRBJ2-3	TRBV6-6	ASSYSGGTSTDTQY
TRBJ1-2	TRBV29-1	SVVVPPTYGYT
TRBJ2-2	TRBV19	ASSRLAGGGRELF
TRBJ2-5	TRBV30	AWKEWGVKETQY
TRBJ1-1	TRBV7-2	ASTRTANTEAF
TRBJ2-5	TRBV5-4	ASSPGRLAGVGQETQY
TRBJ2-1	TRBV4-3	ASSQEYGTRFRNEQF
TRBJ2-2	TRBV5-6	ASSLGASGGTGELF
TRBJ1-1	TRBV19	ASSIAGTTMSEAF
TRBJ1-1	TRBV4-1	ASSQGPLLYTEAF
TRBJ1-1	TRBV6-5	ASSYQGGMNTEAF
TRBJ2-5	TRBV15	ATSRDLADQETQY
TRBJ2-3	TRBV7-3	ASSPRLAPITDTQY
TRBJ1-6	TRBV28	ASSSAGTGLNSPLH
TRBJ2-7	TRBV7-9	ASSSLRGRGEQY
TRBJ2-5	TRBV29-1	SVVTGGGETQY
TRBJ2-7	TRBV6-5	ASIRASGSSYEQY
TRBJ2-5	TRBV10-2	ASSEGRIAETQY
TRBJ2-2	TRBV6-1	ASSVQGARELF
TRBJ1-4	TRBV18	ASSPDTGFGFGEKLF
TRBJ2-2	TRBV10-3	AISSSPRVAGELF
TRBJ2-7	TRBV7-9	SSSLVASGRYEQY
TRBJ2-1	TRBV9	ASSVGTSGRSLIYNEQF
TRBJ2-7	TRBV27	ASSFENEQY
TRBJ1-5	TRBV6-1	ASRDTGSNQPQH
TRBJ1-2	TRBV4-2	ASSPFARTGGNYGYT
TRBJ2-1	TRBV19	ASSREPEYNEQF
TRBJ2-7	TRBV21-1	ASSIERGSSYEQY
TRBJ2-7	TRBV5-5	ASSFRDRGPWSYEQY
TRBJ1-2	TRBV2	ASSQTGQGYGYT
TRBJ1-5	TRBV6-6	ASVLTGVTSNQPQH
TRBJ2-7	TRBV7-2	ASSRNQQGGYEQY
TRBJ2-2	TRBV4-2	ASSQATSAGAGELF
TRBJ2-5	TRBV29-1	SVVTGPGTQY